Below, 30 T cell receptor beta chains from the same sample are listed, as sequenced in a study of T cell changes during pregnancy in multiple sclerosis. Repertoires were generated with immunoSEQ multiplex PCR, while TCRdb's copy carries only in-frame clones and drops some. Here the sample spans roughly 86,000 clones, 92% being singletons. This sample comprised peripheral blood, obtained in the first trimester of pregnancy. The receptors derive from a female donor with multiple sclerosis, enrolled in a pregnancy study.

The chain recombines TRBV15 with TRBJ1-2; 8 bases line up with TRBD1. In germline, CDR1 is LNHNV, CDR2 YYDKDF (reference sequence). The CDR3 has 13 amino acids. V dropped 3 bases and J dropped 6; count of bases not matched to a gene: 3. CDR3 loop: CATSSTGGDGYTF. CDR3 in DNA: TGTGCCACCAGCAGTACAGGGGGGGATGGCTACACCTTC.

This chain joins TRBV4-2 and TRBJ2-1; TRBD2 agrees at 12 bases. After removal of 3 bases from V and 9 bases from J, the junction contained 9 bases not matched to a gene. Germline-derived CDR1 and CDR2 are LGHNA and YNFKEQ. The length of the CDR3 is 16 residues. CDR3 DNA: TGTGCCAGCAGCCAGGGTCTAGCGGGAGGGGGCGGTGAGCAGTTCTTC. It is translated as CASSQGLAGGGGEQFF.

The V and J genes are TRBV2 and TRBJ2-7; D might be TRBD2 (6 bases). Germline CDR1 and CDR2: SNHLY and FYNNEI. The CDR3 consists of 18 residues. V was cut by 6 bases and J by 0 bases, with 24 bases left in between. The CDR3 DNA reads TGTGCCAGCAGACTCAGCGGCCTGGGAGGCAGGAGCTCCTACGAGCAGTACTTC. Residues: CASRLSGLGGRSSYEQYF.

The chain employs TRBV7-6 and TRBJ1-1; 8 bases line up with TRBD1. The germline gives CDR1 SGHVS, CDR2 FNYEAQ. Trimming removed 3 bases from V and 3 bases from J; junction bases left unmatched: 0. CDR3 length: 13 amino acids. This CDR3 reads CASSLTGDTEAFF. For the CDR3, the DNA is TGTGCCAGCAGCTTGACAGGGGACACTGAAGCTTTCTTT.

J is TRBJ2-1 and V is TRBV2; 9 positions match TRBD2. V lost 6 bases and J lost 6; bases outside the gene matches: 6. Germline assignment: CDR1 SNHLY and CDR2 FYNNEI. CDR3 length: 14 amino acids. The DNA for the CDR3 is TGTGCCAGCAGGGTAGCGGGAGTGCCCAATGAGCAGTTCTTC. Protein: CASRVAGVPNEQFF.

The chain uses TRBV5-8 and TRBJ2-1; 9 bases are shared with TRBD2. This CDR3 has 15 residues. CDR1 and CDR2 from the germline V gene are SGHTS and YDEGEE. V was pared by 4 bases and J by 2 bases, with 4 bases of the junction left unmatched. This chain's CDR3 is CASSPGLAPYNEQFF. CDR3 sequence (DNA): TGTGCCAGCAGCCCGGGACTAGCTCCCTACAATGAGCAGTTCTTC.

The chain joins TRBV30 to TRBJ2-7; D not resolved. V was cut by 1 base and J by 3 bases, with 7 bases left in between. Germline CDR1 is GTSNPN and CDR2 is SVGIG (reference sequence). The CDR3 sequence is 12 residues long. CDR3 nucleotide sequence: TGTGCCTGGAGTGGACACATCTACGAGCAGTACTTC. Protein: CAWSGHIYEQYF.

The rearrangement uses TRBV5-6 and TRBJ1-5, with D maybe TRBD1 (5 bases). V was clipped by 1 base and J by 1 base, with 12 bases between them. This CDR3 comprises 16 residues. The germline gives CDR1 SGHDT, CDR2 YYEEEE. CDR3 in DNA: TGTGCCAGCAGCTTGAATAGGGGTATCAGCAATCAGCCCCAGCATTTT. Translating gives CASSLNRGISNQPQHF.

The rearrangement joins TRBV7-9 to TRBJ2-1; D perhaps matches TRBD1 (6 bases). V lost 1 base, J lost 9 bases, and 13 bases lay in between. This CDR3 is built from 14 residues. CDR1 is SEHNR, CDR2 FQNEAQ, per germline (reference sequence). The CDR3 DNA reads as TGTGCCAGCAGCTTAGTGAGGGGGTGGGGTGAGCAGTTCTTC. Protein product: CASSLVRGWGEQFF.

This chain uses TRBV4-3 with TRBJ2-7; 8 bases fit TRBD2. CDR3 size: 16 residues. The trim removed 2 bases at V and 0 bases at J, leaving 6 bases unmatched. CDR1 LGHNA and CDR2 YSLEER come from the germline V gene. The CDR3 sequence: CASSQNSGTSSYEQYF. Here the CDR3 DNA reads TGCGCCAGCAGCCAAAATAGCGGGACGAGCTCCTACGAGCAGTACTTC.

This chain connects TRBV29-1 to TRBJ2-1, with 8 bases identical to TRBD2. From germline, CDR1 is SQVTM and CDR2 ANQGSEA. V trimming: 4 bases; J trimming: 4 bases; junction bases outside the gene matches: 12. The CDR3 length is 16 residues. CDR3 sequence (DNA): TGCAGCGTTGGGGCCGCTAGCGGGCCATCATACAATGAGCAGTTCTTC. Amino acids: CSVGAASGPSYNEQFF.

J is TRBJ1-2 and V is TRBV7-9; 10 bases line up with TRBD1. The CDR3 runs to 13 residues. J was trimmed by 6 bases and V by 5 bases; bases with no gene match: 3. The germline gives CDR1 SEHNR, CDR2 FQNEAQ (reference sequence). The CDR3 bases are TGTGCCAGCAGCGGGACAGGGGTTAATGGCTACACCTTC. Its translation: CASSGTGVNGYTF.

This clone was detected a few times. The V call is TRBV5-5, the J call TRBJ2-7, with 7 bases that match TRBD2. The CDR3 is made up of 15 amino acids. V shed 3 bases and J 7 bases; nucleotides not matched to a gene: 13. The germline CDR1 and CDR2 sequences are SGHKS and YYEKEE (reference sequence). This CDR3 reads CASSSGLVLRGEQYF. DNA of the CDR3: TGTGCCAGCAGCTCCGGACTAGTCCTTCGGGGAGAGCAGTACTTC.

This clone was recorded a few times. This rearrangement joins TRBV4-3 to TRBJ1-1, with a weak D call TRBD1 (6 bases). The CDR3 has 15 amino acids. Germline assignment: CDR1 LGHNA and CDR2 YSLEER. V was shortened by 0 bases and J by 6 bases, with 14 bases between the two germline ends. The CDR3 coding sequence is TGCGCCAGCAGCCAAGAGGGGGCCCCTAAGGCTGAAGCTTTCTTT. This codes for CASSQEGAPKAEAFF.

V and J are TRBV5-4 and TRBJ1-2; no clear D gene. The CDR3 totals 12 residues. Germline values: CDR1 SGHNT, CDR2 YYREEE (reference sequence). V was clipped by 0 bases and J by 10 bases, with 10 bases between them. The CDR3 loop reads CASSLGHSDYTF. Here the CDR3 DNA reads TGTGCCAGCAGCTTGGGACATAGTGACTACACCTTC.

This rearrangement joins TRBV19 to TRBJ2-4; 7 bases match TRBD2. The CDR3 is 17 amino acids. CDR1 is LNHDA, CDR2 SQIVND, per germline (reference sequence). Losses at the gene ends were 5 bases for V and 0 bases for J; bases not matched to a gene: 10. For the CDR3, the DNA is TGTGCCAGTAGTTCCGAAGCGGGGAGCTTAGCCAAAAACATTCAGTACTTC. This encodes CASSSEAGSLAKNIQYF.

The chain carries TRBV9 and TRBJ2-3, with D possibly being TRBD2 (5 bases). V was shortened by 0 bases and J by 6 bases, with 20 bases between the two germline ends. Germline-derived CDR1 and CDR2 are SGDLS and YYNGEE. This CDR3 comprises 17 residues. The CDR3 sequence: CASSVGRGIPSGDTQYF. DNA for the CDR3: TGTGCCAGCAGCGTAGGAAGAGGGATCCCCTCGGGCGATACGCAGTATTTT.

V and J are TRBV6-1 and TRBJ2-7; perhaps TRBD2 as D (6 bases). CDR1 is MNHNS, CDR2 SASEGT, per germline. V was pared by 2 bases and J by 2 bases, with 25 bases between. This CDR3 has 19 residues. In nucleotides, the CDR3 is TGTGCCAGCAGTGAATCTGTGGTGTGGACCGGGACTCCGCCCTACGAGCAGTACTTC. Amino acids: CASSESVVWTGTPPYEQYF.

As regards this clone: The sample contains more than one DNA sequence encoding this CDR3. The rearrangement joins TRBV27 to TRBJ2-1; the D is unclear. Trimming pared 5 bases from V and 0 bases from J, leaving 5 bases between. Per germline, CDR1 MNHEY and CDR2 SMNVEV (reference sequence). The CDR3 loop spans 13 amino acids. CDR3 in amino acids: CASSLSSYNEQFF. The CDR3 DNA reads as TGTGCCAGCAGTCTCAGCTCCTACAATGAGCAGTTCTTC.

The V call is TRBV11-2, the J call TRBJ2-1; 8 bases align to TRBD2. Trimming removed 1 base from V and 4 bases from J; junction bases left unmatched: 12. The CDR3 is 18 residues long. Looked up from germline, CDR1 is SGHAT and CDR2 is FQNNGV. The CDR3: CASSLVGVGLAGYNEQFF. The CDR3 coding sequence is TGTGCCAGCAGCTTAGTAGGCGTGGGGCTAGCGGGTTACAATGAGCAGTTCTTC.

CDR3 amino acids: CASSSQTSGSLYEQFF. The CDR3 coding sequence is TGTGCCAGCAGTTCCCAAACTAGCGGGAGTCTCTATGAGCAGTTCTTC. The chain carries TRBV28 and TRBJ2-1; 11 bases agree with TRBD2. V lost 4 bases, J lost 8 bases, and 10 bases stayed unmatched. CDR1 is MDHEN and CDR2 is SYDVKM in the germline V gene. CDR3 length equals 16 residues.

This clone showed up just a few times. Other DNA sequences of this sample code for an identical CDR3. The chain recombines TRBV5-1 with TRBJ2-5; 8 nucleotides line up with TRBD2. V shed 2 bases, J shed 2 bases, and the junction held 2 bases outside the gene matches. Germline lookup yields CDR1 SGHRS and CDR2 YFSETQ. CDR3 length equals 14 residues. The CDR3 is CASSLAGAQETQYF. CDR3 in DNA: TGCGCCAGCAGCTTAGCGGGAGCGCAAGAGACCCAGTACTTC.

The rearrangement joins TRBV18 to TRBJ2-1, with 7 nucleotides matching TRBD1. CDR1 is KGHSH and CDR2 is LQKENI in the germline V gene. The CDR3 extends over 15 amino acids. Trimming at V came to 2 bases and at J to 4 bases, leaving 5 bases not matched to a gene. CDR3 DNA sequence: TGTGCCAGCTCACCAAACTGGGGACAGTACAATGAGCAGTTCTTC. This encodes CASSPNWGQYNEQFF.

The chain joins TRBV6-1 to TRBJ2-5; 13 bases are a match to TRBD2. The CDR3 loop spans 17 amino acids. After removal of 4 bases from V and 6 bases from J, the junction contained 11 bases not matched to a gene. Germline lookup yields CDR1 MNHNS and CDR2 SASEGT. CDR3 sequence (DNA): TGTGCCAGCAGTGCGACTAGCGGGAGGACGAGTGAGAAGACCCAGTACTTC. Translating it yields CASSATSGRTSEKTQYF.

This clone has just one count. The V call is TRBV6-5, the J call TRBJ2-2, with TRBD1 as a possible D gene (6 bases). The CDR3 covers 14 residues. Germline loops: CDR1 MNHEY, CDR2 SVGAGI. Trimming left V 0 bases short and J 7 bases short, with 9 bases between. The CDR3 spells CASSYSQGIGELFF. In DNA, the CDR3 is TGTGCCAGCAGTTACTCCCAGGGGATCGGGGAGCTGTTTTTT.

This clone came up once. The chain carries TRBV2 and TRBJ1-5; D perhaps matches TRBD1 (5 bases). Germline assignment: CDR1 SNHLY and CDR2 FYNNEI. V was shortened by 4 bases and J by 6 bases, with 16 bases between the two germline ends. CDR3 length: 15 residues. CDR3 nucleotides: TGTGCCAGCAGTGTAGGGAGGGGCCGGGTTCAGCCCCAGCATTTT. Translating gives CASSVGRGRVQPQHF. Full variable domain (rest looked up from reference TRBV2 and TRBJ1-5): EPEVTQTPSHQVTQMGQEVILRCVPISNHLYFYWYRQILGQKVEFLVSFYNNEISEKSEIFDDQFSVERPDGSNFTLKIRSTKLEDSAMYFCASSVGRGRVQPQHFGDGTRLSIL.

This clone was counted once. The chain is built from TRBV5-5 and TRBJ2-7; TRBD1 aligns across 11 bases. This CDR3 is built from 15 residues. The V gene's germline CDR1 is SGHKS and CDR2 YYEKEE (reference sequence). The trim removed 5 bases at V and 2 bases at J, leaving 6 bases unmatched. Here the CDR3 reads CASSTGTGGPYEQYF. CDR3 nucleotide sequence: TGTGCCAGCAGTACCGGGACAGGGGGGCCCTACGAGCAGTACTTC.

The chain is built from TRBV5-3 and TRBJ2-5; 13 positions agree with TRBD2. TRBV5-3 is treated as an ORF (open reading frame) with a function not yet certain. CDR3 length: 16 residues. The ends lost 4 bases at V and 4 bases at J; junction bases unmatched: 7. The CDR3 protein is CARSPGLAGVPETQYF. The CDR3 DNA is TGTGCCAGAAGCCCTGGACTAGCGGGAGTCCCAGAGACCCAGTACTTC.

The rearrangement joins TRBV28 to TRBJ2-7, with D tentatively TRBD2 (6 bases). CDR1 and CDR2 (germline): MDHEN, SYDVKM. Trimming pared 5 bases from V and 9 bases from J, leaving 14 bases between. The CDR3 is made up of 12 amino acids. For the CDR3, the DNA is TGTGCCAGCAGTCCCCGCGGGGCCGGGCAGTACTTC. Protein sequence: CASSPRGAGQYF.

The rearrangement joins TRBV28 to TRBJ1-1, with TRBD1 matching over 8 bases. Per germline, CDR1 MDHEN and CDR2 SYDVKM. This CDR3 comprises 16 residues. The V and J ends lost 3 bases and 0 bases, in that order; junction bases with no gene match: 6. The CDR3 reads CASSLWDRSMNTEAFF. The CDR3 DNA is TGTGCCAGCAGTTTGTGGGACAGGAGTATGAACACTGAAGCTTTCTTT.